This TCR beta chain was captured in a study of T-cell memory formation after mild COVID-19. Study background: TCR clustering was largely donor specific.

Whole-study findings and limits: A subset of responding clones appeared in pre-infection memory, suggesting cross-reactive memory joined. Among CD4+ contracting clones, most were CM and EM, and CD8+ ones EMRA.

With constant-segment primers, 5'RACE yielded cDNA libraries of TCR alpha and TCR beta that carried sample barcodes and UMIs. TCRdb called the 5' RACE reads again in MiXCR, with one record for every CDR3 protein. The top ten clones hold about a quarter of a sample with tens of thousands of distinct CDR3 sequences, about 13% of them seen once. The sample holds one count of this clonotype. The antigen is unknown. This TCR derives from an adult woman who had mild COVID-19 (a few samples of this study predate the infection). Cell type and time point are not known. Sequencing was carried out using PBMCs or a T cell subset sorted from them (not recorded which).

CDR3 sequence (DNA): TGTGCCAGCAGCCAAGGTAAACTAGCCGCCTACGAGCAGTACTTC. It encodes CASSQGKLAAYEQYF. The chain couples TRBV4-2 to TRBJ2-7; perhaps TRBD2 as D (6 bases). The CDR3 runs 15 residues. V was cut by 1 base and J by 2 bases, with 12 bases left in between. The germline V gene has CDR1 LGHNA and CDR2 YNFKEQ.